This T cell receptor beta chain was observed in a study of breast tumors, draining lymph nodes, adjacent tissues. Study outcomes and limitations: Luminal-like breast cancer showed significantly higher tumor–nontumor repertoire similarity than basal-like. Most tumor T cells seemingly derive from lymph node, then expand in tumor. The lymph node origin of tumor T cells was framed as consistent with a hypothesis, not demonstrated. Tumor repertoires ranked between lymph nodes and nontumor tissue in diversity, with V and J gene preferences.

TCRdb redid the calling of the multiplex PCR reads with MiXCR, one entry per CDR3 protein. In the table there are approximately 89,000 distinct CDR3 sequences, roughly 29% of which are singletons. This clonotype came up a few times. Its antigen is as yet unknown. No conserved phenylalanine or tryptophan ends this CDR3, so it is likely a read error. Because the CDR3's place on the DNA is in doubt, the DNA is left out and the CDR3 is given as listed by TCRdb. Ends included, the CDR3 has 11 residues. Germline V gene data show CDR1 as SGHTA and CDR2 as FQGTGA. Breast cancer patients provided tissue from their axillary draining lymph nodes.

This chain links TRBV7-3 with TRBJ2-5; TRBD2 is taken as the D call from the table, unchecked against the DNA. The clonotype was recovered from a female donor with breast cancer. Some clones in this sample may be carry-over from other donors' samples. The material sequenced was axillary lymph node tissue. CDR3 residues: CASSLYGTSGR.